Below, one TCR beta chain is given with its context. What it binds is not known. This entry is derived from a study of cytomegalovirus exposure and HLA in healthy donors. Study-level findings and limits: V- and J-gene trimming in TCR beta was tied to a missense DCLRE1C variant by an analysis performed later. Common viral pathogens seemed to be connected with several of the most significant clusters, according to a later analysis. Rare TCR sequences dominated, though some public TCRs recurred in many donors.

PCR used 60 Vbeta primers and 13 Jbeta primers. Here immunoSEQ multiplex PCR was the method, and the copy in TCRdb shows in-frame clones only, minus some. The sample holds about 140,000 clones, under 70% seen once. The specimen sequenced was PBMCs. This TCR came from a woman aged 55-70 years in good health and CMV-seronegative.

The CDR3 bases are TGTGCCAGCAGTGAAGCGGGCAGGGCCTATGGCTACACCTTC. This encodes CASSEAGRAYGYTF. The chain recombines TRBV6-1 with TRBJ1-2, with D maybe TRBD1 (5 bases). V was pared by 0 bases and J by 4 bases, with 9 bases between. The CDR3 extends over 14 amino acids. CDR1 is MNHNS, CDR2 SASEGT, per germline.